A single sample gave rise to the 27 T cell receptor beta chains below, sequenced in a study of shared clonotypes between healthy human individuals. Data came from immunoSEQ multiplex PCR; TCRdb stores just in-frame clones and leaves some out. The table records roughly 2.5 million clones, 90% to 95% of them present only once. Material for sequencing was naive CD4+ T cells sorted from blood. Subset specified: CD45RA+ positively selected. The source of these receptors is a man aged 18 to 29 in good health.

This chain joins TRBV10-3 and TRBJ2-1; D unclear. The CDR3 is 12 amino acids. V was shortened by 3 bases and J by 5 bases, with 5 bases between the two germline ends. The germline V gene encodes CDR1 ENHRY and CDR2 SYGVKD. In DNA form, the CDR3 reads TGTGCCATCAGTGAATGGGACAATGAGCAGTTCTTC. This sequence encodes CAISEWDNEQFF.

This chain joins TRBV21-1 and TRBJ2-5; TRBD1 is the table's D call, not checked against the DNA. TRBV21-1 is shown as a pseudogene. The CDR3 totals 10 residues. CDR3: CASARGTQYF. For the CDR3, the DNA is TGTGCCAGCGCCAGGGGGACCCAGTACTTC.

CDR3 amino acids: CASSLRTGGGGNTEAFF. The CDR3, as DNA: TGTGCCAGCAGCTTACGGACAGGGGGCGGTGGGAACACTGAAGCTTTCTTT. The chain recombines TRBV7-6 with TRBJ1-1; 11 positions agree with TRBD1. Germline V lookup: CDR1 SGHVS, CDR2 FNYEAQ. The CDR3 consists of 17 residues. The V and J ends lost 2 bases and 1 base, in that order; junction bases with no gene match: 6.

The chain joins TRBV4-1 to TRBJ1-2, with TRBD1 matching 8 bases. The CDR3 consists of 15 residues. CDR1 is MGHRA, CDR2 YSYEKL, per germline. The V gene end was trimmed by 1 base and the J gene end by 6 bases; junction bases not matched to a gene: 7. This chain's CDR3 is CASSQAQGAVDGYTF. CDR3 nucleotide sequence: TGCGCCAGCAGCCAAGCCCAGGGGGCGGTGGATGGCTACACCTTC.

J is TRBJ1-2 and V is TRBV5-6; D is possibly TRBD1 (5 bases). Trimming removed 5 bases from V and 4 bases from J, with 21 bases in between. CDR1 and CDR2 from the germline V gene are SGHDT and YYEEEE. This CDR3 has 16 residues. CDR3 region: CASRPGEARWGYGYTF. In DNA, the CDR3 is TGTGCCAGCAGGCCGGGGGAGGCGAGATGGGGCTATGGCTACACCTTC.

The chain has TRBV4-1 and TRBJ2-1; D tentatively fits TRBD1 or TRBD2 (5 bases each). The CDR3 is 17 amino acids. From germline, CDR1 is MGHRA and CDR2 YSYEKL. V was cut by 4 bases and J by 0 bases, with 16 bases left in between. The CDR3 DNA is TGCGCCAGCAGCCCCTCCAGAGCAGGGAGCTCCTACAATGAGCAGTTCTTC. This encodes CASSPSRAGSSYNEQFF.

V usage is TRBV5-6 and J usage is TRBJ1-2, with D possibly matching TRBD1 (6 bases). The CDR3 is 13 amino acids. Trimming stripped 3 bases from V and 7 bases from J, with 13 bases between. Germline loops: CDR1 SGHDT, CDR2 YYEEEE. The CDR3 region has the DNA TGTGCCAGCAGCTACCCGACAGGCCCTGGCTACACCTTC. As protein: CASSYPTGPGYTF.

The V and J genes are TRBV29-1 and TRBJ2-5, with D perhaps TRBD2 (5 bases). V lost 4 bases and J lost 5, with 14 bases in between. Germline V gene lookup returns CDR1 SQVTM and CDR2 ANQGSEA. The CDR3 is 13 amino acids. CDR3 sequence: CSVGTRLSETQYF. CDR3 bases: TGCAGCGTTGGTACTAGACTCAGCGAGACCCAGTACTTC.

The CDR3 region has the DNA TGTGCCAGCAGATTTCAGGGGGGTTATGAAAAACTGTTTTTT. Translating it yields CASRFQGGYEKLFF. The chain recombines TRBV2 with TRBJ1-4; 7 bases match TRBD1. The CDR3 sequence is 14 residues long. Germline CDR1 is SNHLY and CDR2 is FYNNEI. Unmatched junction bases numbered 7, after V lost 6 bases and J lost 6 bases.

The table lists this clone with a few counts. This chain links TRBV10-2 with TRBJ2-7, with D uncertain. CDR1 is WSHSY, CDR2 SAAADI, per germline. The CDR3 covers 12 residues. V was pared by 4 bases and J by 5 bases, with 9 bases between. CDR3 nucleotide sequence: TGCGCCAGCAGTGGGCTGACTGACGAGCAGTACTTC. Translating gives CASSGLTDEQYF.

V and J are TRBV5-4 and TRBJ2-2; maybe TRBD2 (7 bases). The CDR3 runs to 16 residues. Germline CDR1 reads SGHNT; CDR2 reads YYREEE (reference sequence). V lost 1 base, J lost 2 bases, and 12 bases lay in between. CDR3 sequence reads: CASSLQAGTNTGELFF. The DNA of the CDR3 is TGTGCCAGCAGCTTGCAAGCGGGGACAAACACCGGGGAGCTGTTTTTT.

The chain combines TRBV25-1 with TRBJ1-1; the D is unclear. V was clipped by 3 bases and J by 3 bases, with 2 bases between them. Germline CDR1 and CDR2: MGHDK and SYGVNS. This CDR3 has 11 residues. The CDR3 sequence: CASSEDTEAFF. The CDR3 DNA sequence: TGTGCCAGCAGTGAGGACACTGAAGCTTTCTTT.

The chain uses TRBV7-8 and TRBJ2-1; the D gene is possibly TRBD1 (5 bases). This CDR3 comprises 17 residues. Trimming took off 0 bases at V and 7 bases at J, with 19 bases between the two ends. Germline V gives CDR1 SGHVS, CDR2 FQNEAQ. The chain's CDR3 is CASSLASRNLQGNEQFF. The DNA of the CDR3 is TGTGCCAGCAGCTTAGCATCCCGTAACCTTCAGGGAAATGAGCAGTTCTTC.

This clone showed up just a few times. This specimen includes other DNA sequences encoding the same CDR3. This chain links TRBV28 with TRBJ2-7, with 7 bases fitting TRBD1. With V trimmed by 6 bases and J by 2 bases, 7 bases remained unmatched. This CDR3 is 14 amino acids long. CDR1 MDHEN and CDR2 SYDVKM come from the germline V gene. CDR3 region: CASSSGTVPYEQYF. The CDR3 DNA reads TGTGCCAGCAGCTCCGGGACAGTCCCCTACGAGCAGTACTTC.

As for this clone: Other DNA sequences of this sample code for an identical CDR3. J is TRBJ2-2 and V is TRBV5-1; a possible D gene is TRBD2 (7 bases). Germline CDR1 reads SGHRS; CDR2 reads YFSETQ. Deletions cut 4 bases from V and 4 bases from J, with 14 bases between. CDR3 length: 15 residues. The CDR3 sequence: CASSPGGPVTGELFF. The DNA for the CDR3 is TGCGCCAGCAGCCCCGGGGGGCCAGTCACCGGGGAGCTGTTTTTT.

With regard to this clone: The junction differs from germline at one of its ends, possibly a read error. The chain combines TRBV7-7 with TRBJ2-1; possibly TRBD2 for D (6 bases). The CDR3 extends over 13 amino acids. CDR1 is SSHAT, CDR2 FNYEAQ, per germline (reference sequence). CDR3 coding DNA: TGTGCTAGCAGCCCAACTCCCGGGGGTGAGCAGTTCTTC. Amino acid sequence: CASSPTPGGEQFF.

CDR3 bases: TGTGCCAGCAGCCTTTTAGCGGGGCCCTCTGGGGCCAACGTCCTGACTTTC. Amino acids: CASSLLAGPSGANVLTF. V and J are TRBV5-4 and TRBJ2-6, with 8 bases identical to TRBD2. This CDR3 spans 17 amino acids. The trim removed 4 bases at V and 0 bases at J, leaving 6 bases unmatched. CDR1 and CDR2 (germline): SGHNT, YYREEE (reference sequence).

The CDR3 loop is CASSIDRGSSFYGYTF. CDR3 coding DNA: TGTGCCAGTAGTATAGATCGGGGCTCCTCCTTCTATGGCTACACCTTC. The rearrangement uses TRBV19 and TRBJ1-2; D might be TRBD1 (5 bases). V was pared by 0 bases and J by 4 bases, with 15 bases between. CDR1 is LNHDA, CDR2 SQIVND, per germline (reference sequence). The CDR3 spans 16 residues.

This sequence joins TRBV18 and TRBJ1-2, with D possibly matching TRBD1 (6 bases). The CDR3 sequence is 14 residues long. The germline V gene has CDR1 KGHSH and CDR2 LQKENI. The ends were cut back, 2 bases at V and 8 bases at J, with 15 bases in the middle. CDR3 DNA: TGTGCCAGCTCACCAGGGGCAGGGGTGCAAGGCTACACCTTC. Protein product: CASSPGAGVQGYTF.

The V call is TRBV5-1, the J call TRBJ2-3; D is undetermined. Trimming took 2 bases from V and 3 from J, leaving 16 bases between them. The germline V gene has CDR1 SGHRS and CDR2 YFSETQ. CDR3 length: 16 amino acids. This chain's CDR3 is CASSLEGFSETDTQYF. The CDR3 DNA sequence: TGCGCCAGCAGCTTAGAAGGTTTTTCTGAGACAGATACGCAGTATTTT.

The V and J genes are TRBV6-1 and TRBJ1-6, with D unclear. The CDR3 extends over 17 amino acids. Germline V gene data show CDR1 as MNHNS and CDR2 as SASEGT. The V end was cut by 1 base, the J end by 6 bases, with 16 bases between. The DNA for the CDR3 is TGTGCCAGCAGTGAAGGTCTGTGGGCCCGAGGTAATTCACCCCTCCACTTT. As protein: CASSEGLWARGNSPLHF.

The V gene is TRBV5-1, the J gene TRBJ2-3; 10 bases line up with TRBD2. Losses at the gene ends were 4 bases for V and 4 bases for J; bases not matched to a gene: 3. The CDR3 covers 14 residues. Germline CDR1 reads SGHRS; CDR2 reads YFSETQ. CDR3 sequence: CASSRLAGADTQYF. As DNA, the CDR3 is TGCGCCAGCAGCAGGCTAGCGGGGGCAGATACGCAGTATTTT.

This clone showed up just once. This sequence joins TRBV7-2 and TRBJ1-1; no reliable D call. Germline V lookup: CDR1 SGHTA, CDR2 FQGNSA. The CDR3 covers 15 residues. V was pared by 5 bases and J by 0 bases, with 13 bases between. CDR3 region: CASSPMGVMNTEAFF. Here the CDR3 DNA reads TGTGCCAGCAGCCCGATGGGCGTTATGAACACTGAAGCTTTCTTT. Using reference TRBV7-2 and TRBJ1-1 for the parts outside the CDR3, the full variable domain is GAGVSQSPSNKVTEKGKDVELRCDPISGHTALYWYRQSLGQGLEFLIYFQGNSAPDKSGLPSDRFSAERTGGSVSTLTIQRTQQEDSAVYLCASSPMGVMNTEAFFGQGTRLTVV.

This clone was counted between two and nine times. The chain combines TRBV13 with TRBJ1-1, with D perhaps TRBD1 (6 bases). The V end was cut by 5 bases, the J end by 4 bases, with 11 bases between. The CDR3 is made up of 13 amino acids. The germline V gene has CDR1 PRHDT and CDR2 FYEKMQ (reference sequence). CDR3 sequence reads: CASSTGLGTEAFF. The CDR3 DNA reads as TGTGCCAGCAGCACAGGGTTGGGCACTGAAGCTTTCTTT.

The chain combines TRBV28 with TRBJ2-7, with TRBD2 matching over 8 bases. CDR1 MDHEN and CDR2 SYDVKM come from the germline V gene. CDR3 length: 15 amino acids. The junction had 5 bases not matched to a gene; V was cut back by 4 bases and J by 0 bases. The DNA for the CDR3 is TGTGCCAGCAGTTCCCCAGCGGGGGTCTCCTACGAGCAGTACTTC. Its protein product is CASSSPAGVSYEQYF.

The rearrangement uses TRBV6-1 and TRBJ1-4; D gene ambiguous. This CDR3 spans 15 amino acids. Germline values: CDR1 MNHNS, CDR2 SASEGT. V lost 4 bases and J lost 0, with 9 bases in between. CDR3 nucleotide sequence: TGTGCCAGCAGTGGACGTGATGCAACTAATGAAAAACTGTTTTTT. Its protein is CASSGRDATNEKLFF.

On this clone: Other DNA sequences in this sample translate to the same CDR3. The rearrangement uses TRBV6-1 and TRBJ2-7; TRBD1 matches at 8 bases. The CDR3 has 12 amino acids. CDR1 is MNHNS and CDR2 is SASEGT in the germline V gene. Trimming at V came to 5 bases and at J to 7 bases, leaving 4 bases not matched to a gene. Here the CDR3 reads CASSRTGREQYF. CDR3 sequence (DNA): TGTGCCAGCAGTAGGACAGGGAGGGAGCAGTACTTC.